Detailed here is one T cell receptor beta chain. What it recognizes is unknown. TCRdb ran MiXCR on the reads and lists one entry per CDR3 protein. The sample includes roughly 920,000 distinct CDR3 sequences, approximately 33% seen only once; the top ten take 13%. V was pared by 6 bases and J by 3 bases, with 17 bases between. The length of the CDR3 is 15 residues. Per the germline V gene, CDR1 is LNHNV and CDR2 is YYDKDF (reference sequence). The sample is drawn from a study of T cell repertoires in cytomegalovirus infection. Study-wide results and caveats: What dominated the ex vivo response were HLA-C-restricted CMV-specific TCR beta clonotypes. Identification of carriers of CMV plus the relevant HLA was performed using cumulative public TCR beta family frequency.

Sequenced material: cultured CD8+ T cells from PBMCs, taken from culture after CMV antigen stimulation. The chain couples TRBV15 to TRBJ1-1, with D perhaps matching TRBD1 (6 bases). The clonotype originates from a human donor in good health (CMV status not recorded). Some clones in this sample may be carry-over from other donors' samples. CDR3 in amino acids: CATSWGGGLDTEAFF. The CDR3 nucleotides read TGTGCCACCAGTTGGGGCGGGGGCTTGGACACTGAAGCTTTCTTT.